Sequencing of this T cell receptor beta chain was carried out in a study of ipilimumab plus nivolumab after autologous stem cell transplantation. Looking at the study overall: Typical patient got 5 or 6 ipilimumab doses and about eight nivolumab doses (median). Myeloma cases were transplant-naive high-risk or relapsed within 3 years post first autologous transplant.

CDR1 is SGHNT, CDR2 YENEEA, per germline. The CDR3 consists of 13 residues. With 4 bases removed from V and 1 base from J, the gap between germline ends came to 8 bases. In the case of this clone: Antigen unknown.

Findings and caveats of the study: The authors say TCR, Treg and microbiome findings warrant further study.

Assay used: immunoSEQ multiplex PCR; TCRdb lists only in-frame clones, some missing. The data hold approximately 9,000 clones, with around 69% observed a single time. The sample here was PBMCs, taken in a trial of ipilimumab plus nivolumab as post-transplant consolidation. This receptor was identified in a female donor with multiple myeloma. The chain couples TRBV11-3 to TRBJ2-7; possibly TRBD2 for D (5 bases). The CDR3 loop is CASSSSGSYEQYF. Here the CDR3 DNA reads TGTGCCAGCAGCTCGTCGGGGTCCTACGAGCAGTACTTC.